The 11 T cell receptor beta chains below come from one sample, sequenced in a study of lymphopenia after photon versus proton radiotherapy. The repertoire was sequenced with immunoSEQ multiplex PCR; TCRdb's copy has only in-frame clones and lacks some. The profile shows about 83,000 clones, about 86% of them singletons. The sample consisted of peripheral blood, taken from a patient treated with proton-based radiotherapy. All receptors derive from a man aged 55 to 70 with pancreatic cancer.

The chain carries TRBV28 and TRBJ1-1; TRBD1 aligns across 8 bases. Looked up from germline, CDR1 is MDHEN and CDR2 is SYDVKM. The CDR3 covers 14 residues. CDR3 region: CATKSGTGNTEAFF. In DNA form, the CDR3 reads TGTGCGACCAAGTCGGGGACAGGGAACACTGAAGCTTTCTTT. The variable domain in full, completed from reference TRBV28 and TRBJ1-1, reads DVKVTQSSRYLVKRTGEKVFLECVQDMDHENMFWYRQDPGLGLRLIYFSYDVKMKEKGDIPEGYSVSREKKERFSLILESASTNQTSMYLCATKSGTGNTEAFFGQGTRLTVV.

This clone occurred once. The chain combines TRBV28 with TRBJ1-1; TRBD1 agrees at 9 bases. Germline V gene data show CDR1 as MDHEN and CDR2 as SYDVKM. The CDR3 covers 14 residues. With V trimmed by 7 bases and J by 11 bases, 14 bases remained unmatched. CDR3 in amino acids: CASMALFRDRDAFF. CDR3 nucleotide sequence: TGTGCCAGCATGGCCCTATTCCGGGACAGGGATGCTTTCTTT.

V gene TRBV5-1 combines with J gene TRBJ2-5; TRBD1 matches 8 bases. Per germline, CDR1 SGHRS and CDR2 YFSETQ. The CDR3 spans 15 residues. V lost 3 bases and J lost 5; bases outside the gene matches: 9. CDR3 protein: CASSSARGLWETQYF. CDR3 nucleotides: TGCGCCAGCAGCTCGGCCAGGGGGCTGTGGGAGACCCAGTACTTC.

The chain couples TRBV9 to TRBJ2-1; D is possibly TRBD2 (5 bases). V gave up 0 bases and J gave up 3 bases, with 13 bases separating them. CDR1 is SGDLS and CDR2 is YYNGEE in the germline V gene. The CDR3 is 16 amino acids. CDR3 sequence (DNA): TGTGCCAGCAGCGTAGGTGAGAGGGTGGACTACAATGAGCAGTTCTTC. Encoded protein: CASSVGERVDYNEQFF.

The V call is TRBV6-6, the J call TRBJ2-7; D is perhaps TRBD1 or TRBD2 (5 bases each). In germline, CDR1 is MNHNY, CDR2 SVGAGI (reference sequence). The V end lost 8 bases, the J end lost 7 bases, and 15 bases lay between the germline ends. The CDR3 is made up of 12 amino acids. CDR3 region: CASDTGTGEQYF. The CDR3 region has the DNA TGTGCCAGCGATACTGGGACGGGAGAGCAGTACTTC.

The V gene is TRBV19, the J gene TRBJ1-1, with TRBD1 matching 8 bases. Per germline, CDR1 LNHDA and CDR2 SQIVND (reference sequence). CDR3 size: 13 residues. The ends lost 7 bases at V and 5 bases at J; junction bases unmatched: 6. The CDR3 coding sequence is TGTGCCAGTAAATACAGGGGGGAAACTGAAGCTTTCTTT. Translation gives CASKYRGETEAFF.

CDR3 DNA: TGTGCCAGCAGACGTGACAGGGCTCGCACAGATACGCAGTATTTT. Encoded protein: CASRRDRARTDTQYF. The chain employs TRBV11-2 and TRBJ2-3; 7 bases are shared with TRBD1. This CDR3 has 15 residues. With 6 bases clipped from V and 1 base from J, the junction kept 7 bases outside the gene matches. Germline V lookup: CDR1 SGHAT, CDR2 FQNNGV.

V usage is TRBV7-9 and J usage is TRBJ2-2, with D perhaps matching TRBD2 (6 bases). CDR1 SEHNR and CDR2 FQNEAQ come from the germline V gene (reference sequence). This CDR3 comprises 15 residues. Deletions cut 5 bases from V and 7 bases from J, with 17 bases between. The CDR3 loop is CASSPGTGVGGELFF. The CDR3 nucleotides are TGTGCCAGCAGCCCAGGGACTGGAGTCGGCGGGGAGCTGTTTTTT.

The V gene is TRBV7-2, the J gene TRBJ2-7; TRBD2 agrees at 8 bases. This CDR3 is built from 14 residues. Germline V lookup: CDR1 SGHTA, CDR2 FQGNSA. V was pared by 5 bases and J by 3 bases, with 6 bases of the junction left unmatched. The CDR3 sequence is CASSDSGKGYEQYF. In nucleotides, the CDR3 is TGTGCCAGCAGCGATAGCGGGAAGGGCTACGAGCAGTACTTC.

This chain joins TRBV18 and TRBJ2-5, with TRBD1 identical over 10 bases. The closer fit of TRBJ2-7 to the DNA end suggests the J call may be wrong. The CDR3 has 14 residues. From germline, CDR1 is KGHSH and CDR2 LQKENI. CDR3 bases: TGTGCCAGCTCACCGGGACAGGGGTCCTACGAGCAGTACTTC. It encodes CASSPGQGSYEQYF.

This chain links TRBV28 with TRBJ1-5; D not certain. The germline V gene has CDR1 MDHEN and CDR2 SYDVKM. Trimming removed 3 bases from V and 3 bases from J, with 12 bases in between. The CDR3 extends over 15 amino acids. This CDR3 is CASSFPGGNNQPQHF. The CDR3 DNA reads TGTGCCAGCAGTTTTCCAGGTGGTAACAATCAGCCCCAGCATTTT.